The next 29 T cell receptor beta chains were all read from a single sample in a study of blood T cell repertoires in COVID-19. Sequenced by immunoSEQ multiplex PCR; TCRdb stores in-frame clones only, minus some. The table has 230,000 or so clones, less than 90% seen once. Sequenced material: PBMCs or T cells enriched from blood (not recorded which). Receptors originate from a woman aged 30 to 39 who had recovered from COVID-19.

This chain joins TRBV6-1 and TRBJ1-1, with D perhaps matching TRBD1 (5 bases). V was pared by 3 bases and J by 6 bases, with 14 bases between. Germline-derived CDR1 and CDR2 are MNHNS and SASEGT. This CDR3 region has 14 residues. The CDR3 region is CASSDQDTVPEAFF. DNA of the CDR3: TGTGCCAGCAGTGACCAGGACACTGTCCCTGAAGCTTTCTTT.

This clone was seen just once. This chain joins TRBV7-2 and TRBJ1-1; TRBD1 might be the D (5 bases). The germline CDR1 and CDR2 sequences are SGHTA and FQGNSA. The CDR3 extends over 13 amino acids. Trimming shortened V by 3 bases and J by 4 bases, and 9 bases separated the two germline ends. The chain's CDR3 is CASSLTTVTEAFF. In DNA, the CDR3 is TGTGCCAGCAGCTTGACGACAGTCACTGAAGCTTTCTTT.

V and J are TRBV7-9 and TRBJ1-1, with a weak D call TRBD1 (5 bases). The CDR3 has 11 amino acids. V was cut by 8 bases and J by 5 bases, with 9 bases left in between. Germline CDR1 and CDR2: SEHNR and FQNEAQ (reference sequence). The CDR3 DNA sequence: TGTGCCAGCGGCAAGGGGACTGAAGCTTTCTTT. This translates into CASGKGTEAFF.

The chain couples TRBV5-1 to TRBJ1-6, with TRBD1 as a possible D gene (6 bases). Germline V lookup: CDR1 SGHRS, CDR2 YFSETQ. V was clipped by 1 base and J by 5 bases, with 13 bases between them. This CDR3 is built from 16 residues. CDR3: CASSLRKGGDNSPLHF. The CDR3 DNA reads TGCGCCAGCAGCTTGCGTAAAGGGGGGGATAATTCACCCCTCCACTTT. Full variable domain (outside the CDR3, taken from reference TRBV5-1 and TRBJ1-6): KAGVTQTPRYLIKTRGQQVTLSCSPISGHRSVSWYQQTPGQGLQFLFEYFSETQRNKGNFPGRFSGRQFSNSRSEMNVSTLELGDSALYLCASSLRKGGDNSPLHFGNGTRLTVT.

This chain joins TRBV5-6 and TRBJ2-1; D is undetermined. Germline loops: CDR1 SGHDT, CDR2 YYEEEE. V dropped 1 base and J dropped 5 bases, with 4 bases sitting between them. There are 12 residues in the CDR3. The CDR3 spells CASSLFDNEQFF. As DNA, the CDR3 is TGTGCCAGCAGCTTGTTCGACAATGAGCAGTTCTTC. The variable domain in full, completed from reference TRBV5-6 and TRBJ2-1, reads DAGVTQSPTHLIKTRGQQVTLRCSPKSGHDTVSWYQQALGQGPQFIFQYYEEEERQRGNFPDRFSGHQFPNYSSELNVNALLLGDSALYLCASSLFDNEQFFGPGTRLTVL.

The chain combines TRBV15 with TRBJ1-6; 7 positions match TRBD1. The CDR3 loop spans 15 amino acids. Germline CDR1 LNHNV, CDR2 YYDKDF (reference sequence). Germline trimming cut 5 bases from V and 8 bases from J; bases unmatched to any gene: 9. The chain's CDR3 is CATSLGGRYDSPLHF. CDR3 sequence (DNA): TGTGCCACCAGCCTAGGGGGCCGATATGATTCACCCCTCCACTTT.

This sequence joins TRBV10-3 and TRBJ2-4; D is possibly TRBD2 (6 bases). Germline V gives CDR1 ENHRY, CDR2 SYGVKD. Between the trimmed V and J ends, which lost 4 bases and 1 base, there was a span of 17 bases. This CDR3 spans 17 amino acids. CDR3 protein: CAISVEGPRGAKNIQYF. The CDR3 nucleotides are TGTGCCATCAGTGTAGAGGGACCTCGGGGGGCCAAAAACATTCAGTACTTC.

This clone was seen a handful of times. The CDR3 DNA reads TGTGCCAGTACCCCTATAGGGGGCGGTCAGCCCCAGCATTTT. It yields the protein CASTPIGGGQPQHF. The gene calls are TRBV19 and TRBJ1-5; 7 bases map to TRBD1. Trimming removed 7 bases from V and 6 bases from J; junction bases left unmatched: 9. Germline assignment: CDR1 LNHDA and CDR2 SQIVND (reference sequence). The CDR3 is 14 residues long.

This chain connects TRBV29-1 to TRBJ2-3; the match to TRBD1 covers 7 bases. CDR1 and CDR2 (germline): SQVTM, ANQGSEA. The CDR3 loop spans 15 amino acids. The trim removed 7 bases at V and 4 bases at J, leaving 14 bases unmatched. The CDR3, as DNA: TGCAGCGCCGCTACAGGGGATGTACGGGCAGATACGCAGTATTTT. It translates to CSAATGDVRADTQYF.

The CDR3, as DNA: TGTGCCAGCAGCCAAGTATCCAGGGGCGGTGAGCAGTACTTC. Translated, it gives CASSQVSRGGEQYF. The J gene is TRBJ2-7, the V gene TRBV3-1 (or the pseudogene TRBV3-2), with D possibly TRBD1 on 6 matching bases. Germline loops: CDR1 LGHDT, CDR2 YNNKEL (reference sequence). The CDR3 runs 14 residues. Trimming cost V 1 base and J 7 bases, with 14 bases left between them.

The V and J genes are TRBV5-4 and TRBJ2-5; 7 nucleotides line up with TRBD1. Germline V gene data show CDR1 as SGHNT and CDR2 as YYREEE (reference sequence). The CDR3 runs 14 residues. V shed 2 bases and J 4 bases; nucleotides not matched to a gene: 5. CDR3 loop: CASSLPQGTETQYF. The CDR3 nucleotides are TGTGCCAGCAGCTTACCACAGGGGACAGAGACCCAGTACTTC.

The chain joins TRBV7-3 to TRBJ2-3, with D possibly TRBD1 on 7 matching bases. The CDR3 consists of 16 residues. CDR1 and CDR2 (germline): SGHTA, FQGTGA. Trimming shortened V by 5 bases and J by 1 base, and 16 bases separated the two germline ends. The CDR3 DNA reads as TGTGCCAGCAGCCCCCGACAGGGAGGCGGCACAGATACGCAGTATTTT. It specifies CASSPRQGGGTDTQYF.

The J gene is TRBJ1-3, the V gene TRBV29-1; D possibly corresponds to TRBD1 (6 bases). Trimming shortened V by 0 bases and J by 4 bases, and 13 bases separated the two germline ends. Germline V gives CDR1 SQVTM, CDR2 ANQGSEA. The CDR3 spans 15 residues. CDR3 amino acids: CSVEDRRTVGNTIYF. CDR3 bases: TGCAGCGTTGAAGATCGTCGGACAGTAGGAAACACCATATATTTT. Variable domain in full (rest from reference TRBV29-1 and TRBJ1-3): SAVISQKPSRDICQRGTSLTIQCQVDSQVTMMFWYRQQPGQSLTLIATANQGSEATYESGFVIDKFPISRPNLTFSTLTVSNMSPEDSSIYLCSVEDRRTVGNTIYFGEGSWLTVV.

This clone was seen once. The gene calls are TRBV7-2 and TRBJ1-1; D unclear. CDR3 length equals 12 residues. Germline-derived CDR1 and CDR2 are SGHTA and FQGNSA. V lost 0 bases to trimming and J lost 8 bases, with 7 bases between them. The CDR3 sequence: CASSLAGREAFF. CDR3 coding DNA: TGTGCCAGCAGCTTAGCGGGGAGGGAAGCTTTCTTT.

This chain uses TRBV19 with TRBJ1-5; D might be TRBD1 (6 bases). There are 16 residues in the CDR3. The V end lost 3 bases, the J end lost 5 bases, and 17 bases lay between the germline ends. In germline, CDR1 is LNHDA, CDR2 SQIVND (reference sequence). CDR3 bases: TGTGCCAGTAGTATGATTGCTGAGGGGGGGCATCAGCCCCAGCATTTT. It codes for CASSMIAEGGHQPQHF.

The chain couples TRBV6-5 to TRBJ1-1; maybe TRBD1 (6 bases). Trimming removed 4 bases from V and 6 bases from J, with 21 bases in between. Germline V lookup: CDR1 MNHEY, CDR2 SVGAGI. The CDR3 has 16 amino acids. CDR3 sequence (DNA): TGTGCCAGCAGTTCGACAGGCTCTGGTGGTATCCCTGAAGCTTTCTTT. Its protein product is CASSSTGSGGIPEAFF.

The rearrangement joins TRBV19 to TRBJ1-5; 7 bases agree with TRBD1. The CDR3 runs 13 residues. V lost 6 bases, J lost 7 bases, and 6 bases stayed unmatched. Germline CDR1 is LNHDA and CDR2 is SQIVND (reference sequence). CDR3 in DNA: TGTGCCAGTAGAGAGGGGGCGTGGCAGCCCCAGCATTTT. It is translated as CASREGAWQPQHF.

The chain joins TRBV5-5 to TRBJ2-7, with 9 bases lining up with TRBD1. Losses at the gene ends were 2 bases for V and 3 bases for J; bases not matched to a gene: 3. The CDR3 covers 14 residues. The germline gives CDR1 SGHKS, CDR2 YYEKEE (reference sequence). DNA for the CDR3: TGTGCCAGCAGCTTTGGGACAGGGAGCTACGAGCAGTACTTC. This encodes CASSFGTGSYEQYF. The variable domain in full, with the rest retrieved from reference TRBV5-5 and TRBJ2-7, is DAGVTQSPTHLIKTRGQQVTLRCSPISGHKSVSWYQQVLGQGPQFIFQYYEKEERGRGNFPDRFSARQFPNYSSELNVNALLLGDSALYLCASSFGTGSYEQYFGPGTRLTVT.

CDR3 sequence: CASSLGDISGNTIYF. For the CDR3, the DNA is TGCGCCAGCAGCTTGGGGGACATCTCTGGAAACACCATATATTTT. The chain recombines TRBV5-1 with TRBJ1-3; possibly TRBD1 for D (6 bases). The CDR3 runs 15 residues. Per the germline V gene, CDR1 is SGHRS and CDR2 is YFSETQ. V was clipped by 0 bases and J by 0 bases, with 7 bases between them. The full variable domain, completed using reference TRBV5-1 and TRBJ1-3, is KAGVTQTPRYLIKTRGQQVTLSCSPISGHRSVSWYQQTPGQGLQFLFEYFSETQRNKGNFPGRFSGRQFSNSRSEMNVSTLELGDSALYLCASSLGDISGNTIYFGEGSWLTVV.

The chain employs TRBV7-6 and TRBJ2-1, with TRBD2 matching 8 bases. Germline loops: CDR1 SGHVS, CDR2 FNYEAQ. Trimming cost V 1 base and J 4 bases; bases outside gene matches: 9. CDR3 length: 17 amino acids. CDR3 sequence: CASSLVAGGGSYNEQFF. The CDR3 region has the DNA TGTGCCAGCAGCTTAGTGGCGGGGGGAGGTTCATACAATGAGCAGTTCTTC.

This rearrangement joins TRBV21-1 to TRBJ2-3; the table gives TRBD2 as D, unverified against the DNA. TRBV21-1 is annotated as a pseudogene. This CDR3 is 16 amino acids long. In nucleotides, the CDR3 is TGTGCCAGCAGCGCAAAGATGACTAGTAAAGCAGATACGCAGTATTTT. It encodes CASSAKMTSKADTQYF.

This chain's CDR3 is CASSLMEGMNTEAFF. Written as DNA, the CDR3 is TGTGCCAGCAGCTTAATGGAGGGGATGAACACTGAAGCTTTCTTT. This chain joins TRBV7-2 and TRBJ1-1, with D perhaps matching TRBD1 (5 bases). V was trimmed by 2 bases and J by 0 bases, leaving 10 bases between them. Germline V gene lookup returns CDR1 SGHTA and CDR2 FQGNSA. The CDR3 loop spans 15 amino acids.

This clone was found a few times. J is TRBJ2-5 and V is TRBV5-6; 11 nucleotides align to TRBD2. V gave up 0 bases and J gave up 5 bases; unmatched junction bases: 9. The CDR3 length is 17 residues. CDR1 and CDR2 (germline): SGHDT, YYEEEE. CDR3 in amino acids: CASSLAGTSGGGETQYF. In nucleotides, the CDR3 is TGTGCCAGCAGCTTGGCCGGAACTAGCGGGGGAGGGGAGACCCAGTACTTC.

The V gene is TRBV4-1, the J gene TRBJ1-5, with D perhaps TRBD1 (6 bases). With 4 bases removed from V and 0 bases from J, the gap between germline ends came to 10 bases. The V gene's germline CDR1 is MGHRA and CDR2 YSYEKL. This CDR3 comprises 15 residues. Here the CDR3 reads CASSRRGFSNQPQHF. The CDR3 coding sequence is TGCGCCAGCAGCCGCAGGGGATTTAGCAATCAGCCCCAGCATTTT.

About this clone itself: Distinct nucleotide sequences in the sample also encode this CDR3. The rearrangement uses TRBV11-2 and TRBJ1-2, with D possibly matching TRBD1 (6 bases). In germline, CDR1 is SGHAT, CDR2 FQNNGV. This CDR3 is 13 amino acids long. V dropped 5 bases and J dropped 2 bases, with 9 bases sitting between them. The CDR3 bases are TGTGCCAGCAGCCTTGACAGGAACTATGGCTACACCTTC. It encodes CASSLDRNYGYTF.

Turning to this clone: The sample contains more than one DNA sequence encoding this CDR3. The V and J genes are TRBV6-5 and TRBJ2-5; 9 positions match TRBD2. V was pared by 2 bases and J by 3 bases, with 1 base of the junction left unmatched. CDR1 and CDR2 (germline): MNHEY, SVGAGI. The CDR3 sequence is 14 residues long. CDR3 residues: CASSYGGGEETQYF. As DNA, the CDR3 is TGTGCCAGCAGTTACGGCGGGGGGGAAGAGACCCAGTACTTC.

The rearrangement uses TRBV19 and TRBJ1-4; D is undetermined. Trimming left V 3 bases short and J 0 bases short, with 8 bases between. The CDR3 is 15 residues long. Germline lookup yields CDR1 LNHDA and CDR2 SQIVND (reference sequence). The CDR3 here is CASSIRGATNEKLFF. The CDR3 bases are TGTGCCAGTAGTATTCGCGGGGCAACTAATGAAAAACTGTTTTTT. The whole variable domain, filled in from reference TRBV19 and TRBJ1-4, reads DGGITQSPKYLFRKEGQNVTLSCEQNLNHDAMYWYRQDPGQGLRLIYYSQIVNDFQKGDIAEGYSVSREKKESFPLTVTSAQKNPTAFYLCASSIRGATNEKLFFGSGTQLSVL.

This chain joins TRBV28 and TRBJ2-1; TRBD2 agrees at 8 bases. CDR3 length: 16 residues. The germline gives CDR1 MDHEN, CDR2 SYDVKM. After removal of 1 base from V and 7 bases from J, the junction contained 9 bases not matched to a gene. CDR3 sequence: CASSLSSTSARNEQFF. Written as DNA, the CDR3 is TGTGCCAGCAGTTTATCTTCGACTAGCGCTAGGAATGAGCAGTTCTTC.

The chain uses TRBV4-3 and TRBJ2-6; 9 bases map to TRBD1. CDR3 length: 18 residues. The germline CDR1 and CDR2 sequences are LGHNA and YSLEER. Unmatched junction bases numbered 8, after V lost 4 bases and J lost 1 base. The CDR3 spells CASSPSRTGESGANVLTF. CDR3 nucleotides: TGCGCCAGCAGCCCTTCCCGGACAGGGGAGTCTGGGGCCAACGTCCTGACTTTC.